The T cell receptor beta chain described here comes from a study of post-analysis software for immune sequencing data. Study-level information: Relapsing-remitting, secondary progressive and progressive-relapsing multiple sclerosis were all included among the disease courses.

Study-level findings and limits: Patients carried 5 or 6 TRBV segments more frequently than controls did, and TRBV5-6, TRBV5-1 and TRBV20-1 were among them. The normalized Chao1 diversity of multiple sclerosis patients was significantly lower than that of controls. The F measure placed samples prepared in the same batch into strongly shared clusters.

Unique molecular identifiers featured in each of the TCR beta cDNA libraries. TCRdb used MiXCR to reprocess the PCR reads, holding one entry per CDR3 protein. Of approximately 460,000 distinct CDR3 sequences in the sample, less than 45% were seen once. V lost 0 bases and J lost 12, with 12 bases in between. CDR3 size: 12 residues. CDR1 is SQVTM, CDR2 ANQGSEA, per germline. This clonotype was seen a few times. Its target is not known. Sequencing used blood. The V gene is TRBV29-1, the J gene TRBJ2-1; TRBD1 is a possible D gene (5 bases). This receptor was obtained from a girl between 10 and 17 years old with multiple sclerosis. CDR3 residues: CSVEDLAGLQFF. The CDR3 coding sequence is TGCAGCGTTGAAGATCTTGCAGGGCTGCAGTTCTTC.